These 31 T cell receptor beta chains share one sample of origin, sequenced in a study of shared T cell receptors in the human thymus. Some clones are missing from TCRdb's copy, which holds only in-frame ones; the method was immunoSEQ multiplex PCR. The sample holds approximately 760,000 clones, approximately 83% seen once. This sample was shared with a second study, whose subject was human thymus T cells.

Specimen: thymocytes. These TCRs come from a girl in the first two years of life with a congenital heart defect.

The rearrangement links TRBV27 to TRBJ2-7, with 9 bases that match TRBD1. From germline, CDR1 is MNHEY and CDR2 SMNVEV (reference sequence). This CDR3 has 15 residues. The V segment lost 3 bases and the J segment 2 bases; nucleotides outside the gene matches: 5. CDR3 sequence (DNA): TGTGCCAGCAGTTTCCAAGGGACAGGGCCCTACGAGCAGTACTTC. This encodes CASSFQGTGPYEQYF.

The chain carries TRBV25-1 and TRBJ1-1; TRBD1 matches 8 bases. Germline assignment: CDR1 MGHDK and CDR2 SYGVNS. Losses at the gene ends were 4 bases for V and 6 bases for J; bases not matched to a gene: 19. CDR3 length equals 18 residues. CDR3 in DNA: TGTGCCAGCAGTGGGCTCACCCAGGACAGGGTTCTGCGACCTGAAGCTTTCTTT. It encodes CASSGLTQDRVLRPEAFF.

The chain combines TRBV28 with TRBJ1-5, with 10 bases aligning to TRBD1. Germline CDR1 and CDR2: MDHEN and SYDVKM. This CDR3 is built from 15 residues. The junction had 7 bases not matched to a gene; V was cut back by 5 bases and J by 6 bases. CDR3 nucleotides: TGTGCCAGCAGTCCCGGACAGGGGGATGGTCAGCCCCAGCATTTT. Protein sequence: CASSPGQGDGQPQHF.

The chain couples TRBV5-1 to TRBJ2-1; 8 nucleotides match TRBD2. CDR1 is SGHRS and CDR2 is YFSETQ in the germline V gene. The CDR3 has 16 residues. V trimming: 0 bases; J trimming: 2 bases; junction bases outside the gene matches: 4. The CDR3 protein is CASSLGRGGTYNEQFF. The CDR3 bases are TGCGCCAGCAGCTTGGGTCGGGGGGGAACCTACAATGAGCAGTTCTTC.

This clone was seen once. The chain recombines TRBV7-2 with TRBJ2-1; tentative D call: TRBD2 (6 bases). Germline CDR1 reads SGHTA; CDR2 reads FQGNSA. The CDR3 totals 16 residues. Trimming took 5 bases from V and 7 from J, leaving 21 bases between them. The CDR3 loop is CASSTSGAVINNEQFF. Here the CDR3 DNA reads TGTGCCAGCAGCACATCGGGAGCGGTAATAAATAATGAGCAGTTCTTC.

J is TRBJ1-6 and V is TRBV4-2; a weak D match, TRBD1 (5 bases). The germline CDR1 and CDR2 sequences are LGHNA and YNFKEQ. This CDR3 has 17 amino acids. V gave up 0 bases and J gave up 8 bases, with 17 bases separating them. The CDR3 loop reads CASSQDPRPRDYSPLHF. CDR3 nucleotides: TGTGCCAGCAGCCAAGATCCGAGGCCCAGGGATTATTCACCCCTCCACTTT.

This sequence joins TRBV7-3 and TRBJ2-1, with 7 bases that match TRBD1. CDR1 is SGHTA, CDR2 FQGTGA, per germline. The CDR3 has 16 residues. V was pared by 5 bases and J by 5 bases, with 12 bases of the junction left unmatched. CDR3 loop: CASSTGELVSNNEQFF. The CDR3 DNA reads as TGTGCCAGCAGCACAGGGGAGTTGGTGTCAAACAATGAGCAGTTCTTC.

The chain carries TRBV30 and TRBJ1-1; D gene ambiguous. Germline V lookup: CDR1 GTSNPN, CDR2 SVGIG (reference sequence). The CDR3 extends over 12 amino acids. V was trimmed by 8 bases and J by 0 bases, leaving 10 bases between them. Here the CDR3 reads CARVSLNTEAFF. The DNA of the CDR3 is TGTGCCCGCGTATCACTGAACACTGAAGCTTTCTTT.

The count of this clone is one. The rearrangement links TRBV14 to TRBJ2-1; 11 positions agree with TRBD2. The CDR3 totals 16 residues. The germline V gene encodes CDR1 SGHDN and CDR2 FVKESK. Losses at the gene ends were 4 bases for V and 7 bases for J; bases not matched to a gene: 9. CDR3 sequence: CASSPHTIAGGNEQFF. Written as DNA, the CDR3 is TGTGCCAGCAGCCCCCACACCATAGCGGGGGGGAATGAGCAGTTCTTC.

CDR3 nucleotide sequence: TGTGCCATCAGTGTGGACAACAGGGGGACTGACACTGAAGCTTTCTTT. It specifies CAISVDNRGTDTEAFF. The chain joins TRBV10-3 to TRBJ1-1, with 8 nucleotides matching TRBD1. V was clipped by 4 bases and J by 3 bases; unmatched bases: 10. This CDR3 region has 16 residues. Germline CDR1 ENHRY, CDR2 SYGVKD.

This rearrangement joins TRBV28 to TRBJ1-6; D is possibly TRBD1 (6 bases). CDR3 length equals 15 residues. The V end was cut by 6 bases, the J end by 9 bases, with 18 bases between. Germline V gene sequence: CDR1 MDHEN, CDR2 SYDVKM. The CDR3 DNA follows: TGTGCCAGCAGATTTTCACAGGGACCGGGTTCACCCCTCCACTTT. It yields the protein CASRFSQGPGSPLHF. The full variable domain, in which reference TRBV28 and TRBJ1-6 provide the parts outside the CDR3, is DVKVTQSSRYLVKRTGEKVFLECVQDMDHENMFWYRQDPGLGLRLIYFSYDVKMKEKGDIPEGYSVSREKKERFSLILESASTNQTSMYLCASRFSQGPGSPLHFGNGTRLTVT.

This chain joins TRBV6-5 and TRBJ2-6; D is unclear. Looked up from germline, CDR1 is MNHEY and CDR2 is SVGAGI. Trimming removed 6 bases from V and 4 bases from J, with 13 bases in between. This CDR3 comprises 15 residues. CDR3 in DNA: TGTGCCAGCAGACCGCACAAGGAGGGGGCCAACGTCCTGACTTTC. Protein: CASRPHKEGANVLTF.

This sequence joins TRBV29-1 and TRBJ1-1; 7 nucleotides align to TRBD1. CDR3 size: 18 residues. Germline V gives CDR1 SQVTM, CDR2 ANQGSEA. V lost 6 bases and J lost 1; bases outside the gene matches: 20. CDR3 nucleotides: TGCAGCGTAGACCGTGGACGGGACAGATGTGCCGAGAACACTGAAGCTTTCTTT. The encoded protein is CSVDRGRDRCAENTEAFF.

V usage is TRBV7-9 and J usage is TRBJ1-2, with D uncertain. This CDR3 region has 11 residues. Germline V gene sequence: CDR1 SEHNR, CDR2 FQNEAQ (reference sequence). Trimming shortened V by 5 bases and J by 4 bases, and 5 bases separated the two germline ends. CDR3 sequence reads: CASSSPYGYTF. The CDR3 DNA follows: TGTGCCAGCAGCAGCCCCTATGGCTACACCTTC.

This clone was recorded once. The chain employs TRBV2 and TRBJ2-1, with 9 bases matching TRBD2. The germline CDR1 and CDR2 sequences are SNHLY and FYNNEI. V dropped 2 bases and J dropped 8; count of bases not matched to a gene: 13. The CDR3 covers 17 residues. The chain's CDR3 is CASSEIERGAPGDEQFF. CDR3 DNA: TGTGCCAGCAGTGAAATTGAGCGGGGGGCCCCGGGTGATGAGCAGTTCTTC.

CDR3 bases: TGTGCCAGCAGTTGCCTCCCCCTAGGGGGTCATCAGCCCCAGCATTTT. Translation gives CASSCLPLGGHQPQHF. This rearrangement joins TRBV27 to TRBJ1-5, with D possibly being TRBD1 (6 bases). Trimming shortened V by 4 bases and J by 5 bases, and 18 bases separated the two germline ends. Germline CDR1 is MNHEY and CDR2 is SMNVEV (reference sequence). The CDR3 is 16 amino acids.

The chain recombines TRBV4-3 with TRBJ1-4; D remains ambiguous. The V end was cut by 3 bases, the J end by 5 bases, with 19 bases between. Germline assignment: CDR1 LGHNA and CDR2 YSLEER. The CDR3 has 17 amino acids. DNA for the CDR3: TGCGCCAGCAGCCAGAACGATACTCGCACCGAGAATGAAAAACTGTTTTTT. Translated, it gives CASSQNDTRTENEKLFF.

The V call is TRBV28, the J call TRBJ2-3, with 9 bases identical to TRBD2. V lost 3 bases, J lost 4 bases, and 17 bases stayed unmatched. The germline CDR1 and CDR2 sequences are MDHEN and SYDVKM. The CDR3 runs 19 residues. The CDR3 loop is CASSFLAGGPFWMPDTQYF. The CDR3 DNA reads TGTGCCAGCAGTTTTCTGGCGGGGGGGCCGTTTTGGATGCCAGATACGCAGTATTTT.

The table lists this clone with a count of one. The rearrangement links TRBV9 to TRBJ2-3; 7 bases are shared with TRBD2. The CDR3 totals 14 residues. CDR1 and CDR2 from the germline V gene are SGDLS and YYNGEE. Trimming at V came to 5 bases and at J to 2 bases, leaving 5 bases not matched to a gene. CDR3 nucleotides: TGTGCCAGCAGTGAGGGACTAACCACAGATACGCAGTATTTT. It codes for CASSEGLTTDTQYF.

The count of this clone is one. The chain joins TRBV10-2 to TRBJ1-2; TRBD1 might be the D (5 bases). CDR1 is WSHSY and CDR2 is SAAADI in the germline V gene. The V and J ends lost 3 bases and 8 bases respectively, with 19 bases between them. The CDR3 contains 15 residues. CDR3 in amino acids: CASSDSQGSLEGYTF. In DNA form, the CDR3 reads TGCGCCAGCAGTGACTCGCAGGGCTCCTTAGAGGGCTACACCTTC.

The J gene is TRBJ2-7, the V gene TRBV9; 7 bases fit TRBD1. This CDR3 has 15 amino acids. Germline CDR1 and CDR2: SGDLS and YYNGEE. J lost 5 bases, V lost 2 bases, and 10 bases had no gene match. CDR3 sequence (DNA): TGTGCCAGCAGCGTGCGACCGGGACAGCCCCACGAGCAGTACTTC. It translates to CASSVRPGQPHEQYF.

The chain links TRBV6-6 to TRBJ1-1; D not certain. Looked up from germline, CDR1 is MNHNY and CDR2 is SVGAGI (reference sequence). Between the trimmed V and J ends, which lost 4 bases and 2 bases, there was a span of 14 bases. The CDR3 length is 15 residues. Here the CDR3 reads CASSSNRVQNTEAFF. The CDR3 DNA follows: TGTGCCAGCAGTTCGAACCGGGTCCAAAACACTGAAGCTTTCTTT.

The rearrangement uses TRBV28 and TRBJ1-5; 10 bases map to TRBD1. Germline CDR1 and CDR2: MDHEN and SYDVKM. The CDR3 covers 17 residues. V trimming: 6 bases; J trimming: 5 bases; junction bases outside the gene matches: 13. Written as DNA, the CDR3 is TGTGCCAGCAGACTCGACCCGGGACAGGGGACATATCAGCCCCAGCATTTT. Translated, it gives CASRLDPGQGTYQPQHF.

This rearrangement joins TRBV6-4 to TRBJ2-3; D gene uncertain. The V and J ends lost 4 bases and 0 bases respectively, with 11 bases between them. Germline CDR1 is MRHNA and CDR2 is SNTAGT. The CDR3 contains 15 residues. Here the CDR3 DNA reads TGTGCCAGCAGTGCGTCGAGGTTCAGCACAGATACGCAGTATTTT. Protein sequence: CASSASRFSTDTQYF.

The chain is built from TRBV19 and TRBJ1-5; 9 nucleotides align to TRBD1. This CDR3 spans 18 amino acids. The V gene end was trimmed by 3 bases and the J gene end by 0 bases; junction bases not matched to a gene: 9. Germline CDR1 LNHDA, CDR2 SQIVND (reference sequence). The CDR3 reads CASSILQGAHSSNQPQHF. As DNA, the CDR3 is TGTGCCAGTAGTATCTTACAGGGGGCCCATTCTAGCAATCAGCCCCAGCATTTT.

The rearrangement uses TRBV4-3 and TRBJ2-5; D might be TRBD1 (5 bases). CDR1 LGHNA and CDR2 YSLEER come from the germline V gene. The CDR3 sequence is 15 residues long. Trimming took 1 base from V and 7 from J, leaving 16 bases between them. The CDR3 spells CASSQGTRPLGTQYF. Here the CDR3 DNA reads TGCGCCAGCAGCCAAGGGACAAGGCCCCTGGGGACCCAGTACTTC.

This chain joins TRBV2 and TRBJ1-5, with D hard to call. V was trimmed by 5 bases and J by 4 bases, leaving 12 bases between them. CDR3 size: 14 residues. Germline-derived CDR1 and CDR2 are SNHLY and FYNNEI. The CDR3 protein is CASSPRHSNQPQHF. CDR3 sequence (DNA): TGTGCCAGCAGTCCCAGACATTCTAATCAGCCCCAGCATTTT.

The chain links TRBV5-1 to TRBJ2-4; perhaps TRBD1 as D (5 bases). This CDR3 comprises 17 residues. V dropped 3 bases and J dropped 2 bases, with 18 bases sitting between them. Germline V gene lookup returns CDR1 SGHRS and CDR2 YFSETQ. CDR3 coding DNA: TGCGCCAGCAGCTCAACCCACCCGACAGCAACCAAAAACATTCAGTACTTC. This encodes CASSSTHPTATKNIQYF.

The V and J genes are TRBV9 and TRBJ2-5, with TRBD2 matching 10 bases. The J segment lost 2 bases and the V segment lost 7 bases, leaving 17 bases of the junction unmatched. The CDR3 spans 18 residues. CDR1 and CDR2 (germline): SGDLS, YYNGEE. CDR3 in amino acids: CASDDASGGHTSQETQYF. In DNA, the CDR3 is TGTGCCAGCGATGACGCTAGCGGGGGCCATACTTCTCAAGAGACCCAGTACTTC.

The chain employs TRBV14 and TRBJ1-4, with 9 bases lining up with TRBD1. Germline CDR1 is SGHDN and CDR2 is FVKESK. CDR3 length equals 15 residues. V shed 4 bases, J shed 7 bases, and the junction held 7 bases outside the gene matches. The CDR3 nucleotides read TGTGCCAGCAGCCGCAGGACAGGGGTCGTTGAAAAACTGTTTTTT. Translated: CASSRRTGVVEKLFF. The full variable domain, in which reference TRBV14 and TRBJ1-4 provide the parts outside the CDR3, is EAGVTQFPSHSVIEKGQTVTLRCDPISGHDNLYWYRRVMGKEIKFLLHFVKESKQDESGMPNNRFLAERTGGTYSTLKVQPAELEDSGVYFCASSRRTGVVEKLFFGSGTQLSVL.

The rearrangement links TRBV15 to TRBJ2-7; 9 bases match TRBD1. This CDR3 is built from 17 residues. Germline CDR1 reads LNHNV; CDR2 reads YYDKDF (reference sequence). V lost 2 bases to trimming and J lost 5 bases; unmatched junction nucleotides: 13. In DNA, the CDR3 is TGTGCCACCAGCAGACACTACCGGGACAGGGATAAGAACGAGCAGTACTTC. It is translated as CATSRHYRDRDKNEQYF.